This T cell receptor (beta chain) is from a study of blood T cell repertoires in COVID-19. Germline V gene sequence: CDR1 LNHDA, CDR2 SQIVND (reference sequence). This CDR3 region has 19 residues. With V trimmed by 5 bases and J by 3 bases, 18 bases remained unmatched. Sequencing was performed with immunoSEQ multiplex PCR; in TCRdb, only in-frame clones are kept and a portion is missing. The table lists some 99,000 clones, around 83% of them singletons. The specimen sequenced was peripheral blood. V is TRBV19 and J is TRBJ2-7, with 11 bases matching TRBD1. This TCR was sampled from an older woman in a cohort sampled during active or convalescent COVID-19. The CDR3 protein is CASSVRDRGSASTLYEQYF. The CDR3 nucleotides are TGTGCCAGTAGTGTTCGGGACAGGGGGTCCGCATCGACCCTCTACGAGCAGTACTTC.